This T cell receptor (beta chain) appears in the sequencing data of a study of T cell repertoires in cytomegalovirus infection (dated by TCRdb to the late 2010s). Study-level background: Alongside well-studied HLA-B-restricted epitopes, the peptide stimulations were aimed at recently identified HLA-C-restricted CMV epitopes, whose presentation resists viral immunomodulation. Because public TCR beta signatures pointed to carriage of CMV infection together with the matching HLA type, the HLA type of each donor mattered for the analysis. Results the study describes overall, beyond this receptor: Cumulative frequency of public TCR beta family members discriminated carriers of CMV infection plus the relevant HLA type in this cohort and an independent approximately 400-donor cohort. The ex vivo response was dominated by HLA-C-restricted CMV-specific TCR beta clonotypes, and the single most frequent clonotype in two of eight donors was supplied by these HLA-C-restricted clonotypes.

The CDR3 runs 17 residues from the cysteine to the phenylalanine. CDR3 DNA is the only sequence kept; it has 51 bases, read in frame from the first base. V sheds 5 bases and J sheds 1 base, leaving 18 bases between their ends. The CDR1 and CDR2 encoded by the germline V gene are SGHAT and FQNNGV. This specimen's treatment or condition label, interpreted: in vitro stimulation with specific CMV peptide epitopes to enrich CMV-specific T cells. Details on this clonotype: It lacks a known antigen. Within one base of it there is no much larger clone, and no base qualities were kept.

The instrument was an Illumina HiSeq 1500. TCRdb reprocessed the public reads (quality trimming at Q25 with fastp, clone calling with MiXCR) and kept in-frame beta chains. Identical CDR3 proteins give one entry, which carries the most common genes and DNA. Here the sample has about a million distinct CDR3 sequences; around 32% occur a single time. The ten largest clones represent over 13% of the sample. The chain joins TRBV11-2 to TRBJ2-1; the D gene assignment is ambiguous. The sequences come from cultured CD8+ T cells from PBMCs, collected from culture after CMV antigen stimulation. This clonotype was obtained from a human donor in good health (CMV status not recorded). Some clones in this sample may be carry-over from other donors' samples. The sequenced DNA is TGTGCCAGCAGCCCCGGTGGGATAGATAGATCCTACAATGAGCAGTTCTTC. The resulting protein is CASSPGGIDRSYNEQFF.